This passage covers 24 T cell receptor beta chains from one sample sequenced in a study of T cells after yellow fever vaccination. TCRdb re-called the 5' RACE reads through MiXCR, storing one row per CDR3 protein. The repertoire holds hundreds of thousands of distinct CDR3 sequences, with 13% as singletons. Material: PBMCs, obtained on the day of the yellow fever booster vaccination. These receptors were obtained from a man under 40 who received the YFV17D yellow fever vaccine.

This chain joins TRBV5-1 and TRBJ2-1; 13 nucleotides line up with TRBD2. The CDR3 extends over 17 amino acids. Germline-derived CDR1 and CDR2 are SGHRS and YFSETQ. V lost 2 bases to trimming and J lost 7 bases; unmatched junction nucleotides: 9. CDR3: CASSFGLAGASGNEQFF. CDR3 DNA sequence: TGCGCCAGCAGCTTCGGACTAGCGGGAGCATCTGGGAATGAGCAGTTCTTC.

This clonotype was counted a few times. J is TRBJ2-1 and V is TRBV30; D gene unclear. This CDR3 is built from 12 residues. The V end lost 2 bases, the J end lost 13 bases, and 15 bases lay between the germline ends. Germline CDR1 and CDR2: GTSNPN and SVGIG (reference sequence). The CDR3 loop is CAWSPTRLGQFF. DNA of the CDR3: TGTGCCTGGAGTCCTACTCGTTTGGGTCAGTTCTTC.

The chain employs TRBV20-1 and TRBJ2-3; D is unclear. The length of the CDR3 is 14 residues. Trimming stripped 3 bases from V and 6 bases from J, with 16 bases between. From germline, CDR1 is DFQATT and CDR2 SNEGSKA (reference sequence). The CDR3 sequence is CSASPGTFGDTQYF. CDR3 sequence (DNA): TGCAGTGCTAGCCCAGGAACCTTTGGGGATACGCAGTATTTT.

This chain connects TRBV29-1 to TRBJ1-5; D is possibly TRBD1 (6 bases). Germline V gene sequence: CDR1 SQVTM, CDR2 ANQGSEA. With 6 bases removed from V and 5 bases from J, the gap between germline ends came to 14 bases. The CDR3 has 13 residues. The CDR3 region has the DNA TGCAGCGTGGTAGGACAGTTAGATCAGCCCCAGCATTTT. Amino acid sequence: CSVVGQLDQPQHF.

This chain uses TRBV20-1 with TRBJ2-7; D is perhaps TRBD2 (6 bases). The CDR3 length is 13 residues. Germline V lookup: CDR1 DFQATT, CDR2 SNEGSKA (reference sequence). Trimming pared 6 bases from V and 3 bases from J, leaving 15 bases between. The CDR3 sequence: CSAYYGSRYEQYF. Written as DNA, the CDR3 is TGCAGTGCCTATTACGGGAGTCGCTACGAGCAGTACTTC.

This clonotype was counted at least ten times. In DNA, the CDR3 is TGTGCCACCCGGGCGAGTTACACCGGGGAGCTGTTTTTT. Protein product: CATRASYTGELFF. V gene TRBV12-3 or TRBV12-4 combines with J gene TRBJ2-2, with no clear D. Trimming cost V 10 bases and J 3 bases, with 12 bases left between them. The CDR3 extends over 13 amino acids.

The chain employs TRBV19 and TRBJ1-5, with D possibly TRBD1 on 6 matching bases. Per germline, CDR1 LNHDA and CDR2 SQIVND (reference sequence). V lost 6 bases to trimming and J lost 2 bases, with 14 bases between them. The CDR3 runs to 15 residues. CDR3 nucleotides: TGTGCCAGTAGCAGCAGGGGTTTGGGCAATCAGCCCCAGCATTTT. This sequence encodes CASSSRGLGNQPQHF.

The chain has TRBV3-1 and TRBJ2-1; 9 positions match TRBD2. The V gene end was trimmed by 3 bases and the J gene end by 7 bases; junction bases not matched to a gene: 4. The CDR3 covers 14 residues. CDR1 LGHDT and CDR2 YNNKEL come from the germline V gene (reference sequence). In DNA form, the CDR3 reads TGTGCCAGCAGCCACGGACTAGCGCGGAATGAGCAGTTCTTC. This codes for CASSHGLARNEQFF.

The chain combines TRBV10-3 with TRBJ2-1, with D unclear. Between the trimmed V and J ends, which lost 9 bases and 5 bases, there was a span of 14 bases. Germline V gene data show CDR1 as ENHRY and CDR2 as SYGVKD. CDR3 length: 13 residues. CDR3: CAIKNGTHNEQFF. CDR3 DNA sequence: TGTGCCATAAAGAACGGAACCCACAATGAGCAGTTCTTC.

The chain has TRBV20-1 and TRBJ2-3, with D perhaps given as TRBD1 or TRBD2 (6 bases each). This CDR3 spans 13 amino acids. Germline V gives CDR1 DFQATT, CDR2 SNEGSKA (reference sequence). V lost 6 bases and J lost 2, with 12 bases in between. CDR3 in DNA: TGCAGTGCAAGGGGGGACAACACAGATACGCAGTATTTT. Translating gives CSARGDNTDTQYF.

This chain connects TRBV5-4 to TRBJ2-7; no definite D call. Germline CDR1 is SGHNT and CDR2 is YYREEE (reference sequence). Trimming removed 0 bases at V and 6 bases at J, with 13 bases between. This CDR3 is 14 amino acids long. CDR3 in DNA: TGTGCCAGCAGCTTGGTTAGTTTCGGCACCGAGCAGTACTTC. This gives the protein CASSLVSFGTEQYF.

Only a few counts were recorded for this clonotype. The chain joins TRBV6-2 or TRBV6-3 to TRBJ2-1; D tentatively fits TRBD1 or TRBD2 (5 bases each). CDR3 length: 18 residues. The V and J ends lost 0 bases and 3 bases respectively, with 18 bases between them. Germline CDR1 reads MNHEY; CDR2 reads SVGEGT. The CDR3 is CASSYSSRGPRSYNEQFF. In DNA, the CDR3 is TGTGCCAGCAGTTACTCCTCCCGGGGACCACGAAGCTACAATGAGCAGTTCTTC.

This clonotype was counted at least ten times. This sequence joins TRBV7-9 and TRBJ2-5; TRBD1 is a possible D gene (6 bases). The CDR3 length is 15 residues. CDR1 and CDR2 (germline): SEHNR, FQNEAQ (reference sequence). Deletions cut 1 base from V and 4 bases from J, with 13 bases between. The CDR3 nucleotides are TGTGCCAGCAGCTTAGTCCCGGGACAAGGAGAGACCCAGTACTTC. This codes for CASSLVPGQGETQYF.

This clonotype was seen a handful of times. J is TRBJ2-3 and V is TRBV29-1; D gene uncertain. Germline V gene data show CDR1 as SQVTM and CDR2 as ANQGSEA. V was cut by 7 bases and J by 5 bases, with 13 bases left in between. There are 12 residues in the CDR3. CDR3 region: CSAHQPLDTQYF. In DNA, the CDR3 is TGCAGCGCCCACCAACCCCTAGATACGCAGTATTTT.

This clonotype turned up a few times. V is TRBV5-1 and J is TRBJ2-3, with 12 bases matching TRBD2. CDR3 length: 15 residues. CDR1 and CDR2 (germline): SGHRS, YFSETQ. Trimming at V came to 3 bases and at J to 7 bases, leaving 6 bases not matched to a gene. The CDR3 region is CASSSTSGSINTQYF. CDR3 DNA sequence: TGCGCCAGCAGCTCGACTAGCGGGAGTATAAATACGCAGTATTTT.

V is TRBV24-1 and J is TRBJ2-7; D not certain. CDR3 length equals 12 residues. The V gene lost 5 bases and the J gene lost 4 bases, with 8 bases spanning the gap. Germline CDR1 is KGHDR and CDR2 is SFDVKD. The CDR3 nucleotides are TGTGCCACCAGTGGGCAGTCATACGAGCAGTACTTC. It yields the protein CATSGQSYEQYF.

The J gene is TRBJ2-7, the V gene TRBV5-5; TRBD1 agrees at 7 bases. The CDR3 consists of 12 residues. V lost 4 bases to trimming and J lost 5 bases; unmatched junction nucleotides: 3. Germline assignment: CDR1 SGHKS and CDR2 YYEKEE (reference sequence). The CDR3 loop is CASSATGNEQYF. CDR3 DNA: TGTGCCAGCAGCGCGACAGGGAACGAGCAGTACTTC.

This clonotype has a count of ten or more. Germline and junction disagree at one end, which may indicate a read error. The chain is built from TRBV5-1 and TRBJ2-1; no definite D call. The V gene's germline CDR1 is SGHRS and CDR2 YFSETQ. This CDR3 contains 11 residues. CDR3 in amino acids: CASSLRNEQFF. The DNA of the CDR3 is TGTGCCAGCAGTCTTAGGAATGAGCAGTTCTTC.

This chain uses TRBV10-3 with TRBJ1-6, with D perhaps matching TRBD1 (6 bases). The V and J ends lost 11 bases and 6 bases respectively, with 14 bases between them. The CDR3 covers 13 residues. Per germline, CDR1 ENHRY and CDR2 SYGVKD. The CDR3 spells CAVGTPVNSPLHF. Written as DNA, the CDR3 is TGTGCCGTCGGGACACCCGTTAATTCACCCCTCCACTTT.

The rearrangement joins TRBV13 to TRBJ2-5; D uncertain. This CDR3 has 13 residues. V lost 2 bases to trimming and J lost 4 bases, with 8 bases between them. The V gene's germline CDR1 is PRHDT and CDR2 FYEKMQ (reference sequence). This chain's CDR3 is CASSLRASETQYF. CDR3 nucleotide sequence: TGTGCCAGCAGCTTAAGGGCTTCAGAGACCCAGTACTTC.

V and J are TRBV29-1 and TRBJ2-3; 11 bases agree with TRBD2. Germline CDR1 SQVTM, CDR2 ANQGSEA. J was trimmed by 4 bases and V by 6 bases; bases with no gene match: 9. This CDR3 region has 15 residues. The CDR3 protein is CSVDSGRAFSDTQYF. The CDR3, as DNA: TGCAGCGTAGATAGCGGGAGGGCCTTCTCAGATACGCAGTATTTT.

This chain links TRBV6-5 with TRBJ1-1; D not resolved. The CDR3 runs to 14 residues. Germline V gene data show CDR1 as MNHEY and CDR2 as SVGAGI. V was shortened by 4 bases and J by 4 bases, with 13 bases between the two germline ends. CDR3 in DNA: TGTGCCAGCAGTTCCAAGGCCGGGAGCACTGAAGCTTTCTTT. This translates into CASSSKAGSTEAFF.

This clonotype was seen repeatedly, ten times or more. The rearrangement uses TRBV6-5 and TRBJ2-1, with 11 bases that match TRBD2. Trimming took 4 bases from V and 3 from J; bases not matched to a gene: 8. This CDR3 comprises 17 residues. The germline CDR1 and CDR2 sequences are MNHEY and SVGAGI. CDR3 bases: TGTGCCAGCAGTTCTAGGGGACTAGCGGCACGCTACAATGAGCAGTTCTTC. It specifies CASSSRGLAARYNEQFF.

This clonotype appeared a few times. The chain combines TRBV20-1 with TRBJ2-7; 10 bases map to TRBD1. The ends lost 6 bases at V and 6 bases at J; junction bases unmatched: 8. Germline V lookup: CDR1 DFQATT, CDR2 SNEGSKA (reference sequence). The CDR3 covers 13 residues. CDR3 loop: CSAARGTGVEQYF. The DNA for the CDR3 is TGCAGTGCCGCACGTGGGACAGGGGTCGAGCAGTACTTC.